The entry that follows covers one T cell receptor beta chain sequence. Authors' analysis steps: Estimates of nucleated cell counts were drawn from the amplification of reference gene primers. Profiled with immunoSEQ multiplex PCR; TCRdb holds only in-frame clones, not every one. V and J calls and clone size are as listed in that table; D and trimming were resolved from the DNA. The table lists 100,000 to 140,000 clones, roughly nine tenths of them singletons. The source of the sample is a study of blood T cell repertoires in COVID-19. Across the study: COVID-19 samples, acute and convalescent, were from the United States, Italy and Spain. Sample material is recorded as cDNA or gDNA derived from T cells, B-cell-depleted T cells, or PBMCs.

Germline V CDR1 and CDR2: SGDLS, YYNGEE. The CDR3 runs to 14 residues. V lost 0 bases and J lost 7, with 10 bases in between. Material for sequencing was peripheral blood. The chain has TRBV9 and TRBJ2-2; the D gene is possibly TRBD1 (6 bases). The source is a man aged 40-49 years with active or convalescent COVID-19. In nucleotides, the CDR3 is TGTGCCAGCAGCGTAGGGACAGTCGGCGGGGAGCTGTTTTTT. Protein product: CASSVGTVGGELFF.